This TCR beta chain derives from a study of blood T cell repertoires in COVID-19. Using immunoSEQ multiplex PCR, the repertoire was profiled, and TCRdb retains in-frame clones only, with some absent. The repertoire holds about 140,000 clones, with 84% as singletons. Germline CDR1 SNHLY, CDR2 FYNNEI. The CDR3 contains 13 residues. J lost 4 bases, V lost 6 bases, and 4 bases had no gene match. The TCR comes from a man between 25 and 39 years old with COVID-19, enrolled during active disease. The V call is TRBV2, the J call TRBJ1-2, with TRBD1 matching over 8 bases. The sequencing input was peripheral blood. CDR3 nucleotides: TGTGCCAGCAGGACAGGGGCTTTCTATGGCTACACCTTC. This gives the protein CASRTGAFYGYTF.